This T cell receptor beta chain appears in the sequencing data of a study of pediatric ulcerative colitis. The CDR3 spans 18 residues. V lost 0 bases and J lost 0; bases outside the gene matches: 8. CDR1 is SGHRS and CDR2 is YFSETQ in the germline V gene. The repertoire was sequenced with immunoSEQ multiplex PCR; TCRdb's copy has only in-frame clones and lacks some. The sample yields 15,000 or so clones, 80% to 90% seen once. V is TRBV5-1 and J is TRBJ2-2; TRBD1 agrees at 7 bases. This receptor was obtained from a boy between 10 and 17 years old with moderate ulcerative colitis. The source material was blood. The DNA for the CDR3 is TGCGCCAGCAGCTTGGACCCTACAGGGGCTCCGAACACCGGGGAGCTGTTTTTT. Its protein is CASSLDPTGAPNTGELFF.